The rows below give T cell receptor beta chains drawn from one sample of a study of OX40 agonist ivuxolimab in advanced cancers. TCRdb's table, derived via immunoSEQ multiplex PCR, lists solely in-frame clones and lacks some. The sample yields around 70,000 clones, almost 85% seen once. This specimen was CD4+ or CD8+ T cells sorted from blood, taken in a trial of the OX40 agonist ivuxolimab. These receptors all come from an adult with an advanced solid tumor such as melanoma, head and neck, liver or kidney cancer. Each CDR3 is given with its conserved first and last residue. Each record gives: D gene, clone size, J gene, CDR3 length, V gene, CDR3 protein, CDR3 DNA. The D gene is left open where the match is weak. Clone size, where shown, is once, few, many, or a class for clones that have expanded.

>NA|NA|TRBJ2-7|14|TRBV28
CATHQQGSLHEQYF
TGTGCCACACATCAACAGGGATCTCTGCACGAGCAGTACTTC
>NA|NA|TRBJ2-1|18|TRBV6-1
CASSEVPREASSYNEQFF
TGTGCCAGCAGTGAAGTACCCCGAGAGGCTAGCTCCTACAATGAGCAGTTCTTC
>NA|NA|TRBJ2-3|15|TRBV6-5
CASSYSTGRGNTQYF
TGTGCCAGCAGTTACTCGACAGGGAGGGGAAATACGCAGTATTTT
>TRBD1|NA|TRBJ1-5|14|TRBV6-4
CASMTWDRNQPQHF
TGTGCCAGCATGACCTGGGACAGGAATCAGCCCCAGCATTTT
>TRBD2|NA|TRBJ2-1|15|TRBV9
CASSPSGGYYNEQFF
TGTGCCAGCAGCCCAAGCGGGGGGTACTACAATGAGCAGTTCTTC
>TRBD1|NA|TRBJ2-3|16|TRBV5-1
CASSRSGGAGIDTQYF
TGCGCCAGCAGCCGTTCAGGGGGCGCAGGGATAGATACGCAGTATTTT
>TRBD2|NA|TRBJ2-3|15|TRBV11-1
CASSTSTSGRVTQYF
TGTGCCAGCAGCACCTCGACTAGCGGGAGAGTTACGCAGTATTTT
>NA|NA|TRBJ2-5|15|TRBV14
CASSGQPGRQETQYF
TGTGCCAGCAGCGGACAACCGGGCCGCCAAGAGACCCAGTACTTC
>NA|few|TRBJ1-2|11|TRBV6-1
CASSGGLDYTF
TGTGCCAGCAGTGGAGGGTTGGACTACACCTTC
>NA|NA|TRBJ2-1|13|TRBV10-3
CAISSGEFSKQFF
TGTGCCATCAGTTCCGGGGAGTTTTCGAAGCAGTTCTTC